This TCR beta chain was sequenced in a study of blood T cell repertoires in COVID-19. The V gene's germline CDR1 is GTSNPN and CDR2 SVGIG (reference sequence). The CDR3 contains 12 residues. Trimming took off 2 bases at V and 8 bases at J, with 12 bases between the two ends. Method: immunoSEQ multiplex PCR; TCRdb's copy keeps in-frame clones and lacks some. Here the sample spans 20,000 to 25,000 clones, 80% to 90% being singletons. The receptor was derived from a human donor in a cohort sampled during active COVID-19. Sample: peripheral blood. V usage is TRBV30 and J usage is TRBJ1-1; D might be TRBD1 (5 bases). The CDR3 region has the DNA TGTGCCTGGAGTCCAACGGGGGTGGAAGCTTTCTTT. It codes for CAWSPTGVEAFF.